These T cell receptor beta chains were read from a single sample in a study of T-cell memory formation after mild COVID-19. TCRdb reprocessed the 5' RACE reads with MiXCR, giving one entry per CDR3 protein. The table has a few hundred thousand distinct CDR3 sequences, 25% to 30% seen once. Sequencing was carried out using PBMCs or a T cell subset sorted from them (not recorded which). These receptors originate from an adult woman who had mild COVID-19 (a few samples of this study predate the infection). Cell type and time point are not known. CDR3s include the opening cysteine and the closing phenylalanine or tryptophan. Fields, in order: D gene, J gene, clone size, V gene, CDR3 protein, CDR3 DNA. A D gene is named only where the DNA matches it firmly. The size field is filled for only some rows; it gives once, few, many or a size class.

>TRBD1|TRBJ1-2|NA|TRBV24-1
CATSDLTGNHGYTF
TGTGCCACCAGTGATCTGACAGGGAATCATGGCTACACCTTC
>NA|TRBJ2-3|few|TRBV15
CATSRDWSDTQYF
TGTGCCACCAGCAGAGATTGGTCAGATACGCAGTATTTT
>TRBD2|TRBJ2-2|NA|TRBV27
CASSPPAGGSGELFF
TGTGCCAGCAGTCCCCCAGCGGGGGGCTCCGGGGAGCTGTTTTTT
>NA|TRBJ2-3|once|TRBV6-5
CASSYGTGVLTDTQYF
TGTGCCAGCAGTTACGGAACGGGAGTTCTCACAGATACGCAGTATTTT
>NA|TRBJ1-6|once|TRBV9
CASSVGWARDSPLHF
TGTGCCAGCAGCGTAGGGTGGGCGCGTGATTCACCCCTCCACTTT
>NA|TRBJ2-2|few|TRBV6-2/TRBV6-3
CASARRTSSETGELFF
TGTGCCAGCGCCCGGAGGACAAGCAGTGAAACCGGGGAGCTGTTTTTT
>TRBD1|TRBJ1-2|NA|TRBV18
CASSPPGTGNYGYTF
TGTGCCAGCTCACCCCCCGGGACAGGGAACTATGGCTACACCTTC
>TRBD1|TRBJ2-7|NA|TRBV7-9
CASSLFPVTGAEQYF
TGTGCCAGCAGCTTATTTCCGGTGACAGGGGCCGAGCAGTACTTC
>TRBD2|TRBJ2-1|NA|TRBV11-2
CASSLQAGGRYNEQFF
TGTGCCAGCAGCTTACAAGCGGGAGGAAGGTACAATGAGCAGTTCTTC
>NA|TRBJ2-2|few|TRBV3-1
CASSQDQTLLGELFF
TGTGCCAGCAGCCAAGATCAAACTCTTCTCGGGGAGCTGTTTTTT
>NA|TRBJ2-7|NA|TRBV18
CASSPGDGWEQYF
TGTGCCAGCTCACCAGGGGATGGTTGGGAGCAGTACTTC
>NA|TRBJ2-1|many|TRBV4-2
CASSQDRSSYNEQFF
TGTGCCAGCAGCCAAGATAGGAGCTCCTACAATGAGCAGTTCTTC
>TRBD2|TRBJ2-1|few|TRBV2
CATTKREGLNEQFF
TGTGCCACAACAAAGCGGGAGGGCCTCAATGAGCAGTTCTTC
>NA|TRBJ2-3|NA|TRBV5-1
CASRGPEIPDTQYF
TGCGCCAGCAGGGGACCAGAGATACCAGATACGCAGTATTTT
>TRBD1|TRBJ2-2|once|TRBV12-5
CASGSGQGDTGELFF
TGTGCTAGTGGTTCGGGACAGGGGGACACCGGGGAGCTGTTTTTT
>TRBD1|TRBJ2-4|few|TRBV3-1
CASSHKTGTGSPRKDIQYF
TGTGCCAGCAGCCATAAGACCGGGACAGGGAGCCCCAGGAAAGACATTCAGTACTTC
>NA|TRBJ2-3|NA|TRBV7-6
CASSFPPGLARTDTQYF
TGTGCCAGCAGCTTCCCCCCCGGGCTAGCCCGAACAGATACGCAGTATTTT